This T cell receptor beta chain was sequenced for a study of shared clonotypes between healthy human individuals. For the study at large: Donor ages ranged 18 to 49 years: two women, a few men. Each donor contributed plates that comprised three CD4 naive, three CD4 memory, two CD8 naive and one CD8 memory.

In this sample, this clone turned up a few times. Its cognate antigen is unknown. Study findings and constraints: Clonotype sharing levels among donors were expected to vary with sequencing depth.

CD45RO-negative cells were positively selected for CCR7, leaving out terminally differentiated effector memory CD45RA+ cells. CDR3 length equals 17 residues. Germline CDR1 reads SEHNR; CDR2 reads FQNEAQ (reference sequence). The germline V and J ends were trimmed by 5 bases and 2 bases, with 20 bases remaining between them. Authors' methods: From ImmunoSEQ came sequences covering only the junction and carrying no quality scores, so filtering differed. Here immunoSEQ multiplex PCR was the method, and the copy in TCRdb shows in-frame clones only, minus some. Clonal size and the V and J genes are those of that table, whereas D and trimming came from the DNA. This sample has about 1,800,000 clones, with just under 95% found just once.

This clonotype was sampled from a man aged 18 to 29 in good health. The rearrangement joins TRBV7-9 to TRBJ2-3; D perhaps matches TRBD1 (6 bases). Sequences were obtained from naive CD8+ T cells sorted from blood. The CDR3, as DNA: TGTGCCAGCAGCACCGAGGGGGTGGGGTGGCACACAGATACGCAGTATTTT. This gives the protein CASSTEGVGWHTDTQYF.